This entry features one TCR beta chain sequence. Its specificity is not known. TCRdb fed the reads into MiXCR, producing one record per CDR3 protein. Here the sample spans fewer than 350,000 distinct CDR3 sequences, roughly a sixth being singletons. The record originates from a study of T cell repertoires in cytomegalovirus infection. General study findings and limits: The study identified carriers of CMV plus the relevant HLA from cumulative public TCR beta family frequency.

The V gene end was trimmed by 4 bases and the J gene end by 3 bases; junction bases not matched to a gene: 11. Germline V gives CDR1 PRHDT, CDR2 FYEKMQ (reference sequence). The length of the CDR3 is 16 residues. The chain employs TRBV13 and TRBJ2-7; 8 bases match TRBD1. Sequences were obtained from PBMCs. The TCR comes from a human donor in good health (CMV status not recorded). Some clones in this sample may be carry-over from other donors' samples. Here the CDR3 reads CASSSLDRGRNYEQYF. In DNA form, the CDR3 reads TGTGCCAGCAGCTCTCTCGACAGGGGCCGCAACTACGAGCAGTACTTC.